The present T cell receptor (beta chain) was sequenced within a study of CD8 T cells in ankylosing spondylitis. The V gene's germline CDR1 is MDHEN and CDR2 SYDVKM. The ends lost 3 bases at V and 4 bases at J; junction bases unmatched: 6. The CDR3 sequence is 15 residues long. This clonotype occurred a few times. Its antigen is unidentified. Preparation of TCR beta libraries was done by quantitative 5'-RACE with molecular barcodes. MiXCR, run by TCRdb on the 5' RACE reads, gives a single entry per CDR3 protein. The table lists about 440,000 distinct CDR3 sequences, roughly 18% of them singletons. Notes on the study in general: Among TCR beta sequences, a motif of fewer than 10 highly homologous variants appeared characteristic of ankylosing spondylitis blood.

The chain carries TRBV28 and TRBJ1-2; TRBD1 agrees at 9 bases. This sequence originates from a male donor with ankylosing spondylitis. The sample comprised blood, either unsorted or a sorted T cell fraction (not recorded which). CDR3 DNA: TGTGCCAGCAGTTTCCCGGGACAGGGAACCTATGGCTACACCTTC. It translates to CASSFPGQGTYGYTF.